This TCR beta chain was identified during a study of PD-L1 blockade in urothelial cancer. Study-level background: Patients started atezolizumab around 2014, 1,200 mg intravenously every 3 weeks. Blood yielded a median of approximately 130,000 T cells per sample.

Described time point: peripheral blood 6 weeks after treatment start. Each individual provided 1 to 8 samples (taken pretreatment and on-treatment). The germline V gene encodes CDR1 SEHNR and CDR2 FQNEAQ (reference sequence). J lost 4 bases, V lost 1 base, and 5 bases had no gene match. The length of the CDR3 is 15 residues. Sequencing used immunoSEQ multiplex PCR; TCRdb keeps in-frame clones, though not all of them. In the table there are roughly 100,000 clones, roughly 80% of which are singletons. The rearrangement joins TRBV7-9 to TRBJ1-1, with 8 bases lining up with TRBD1. Specimen: PBMCs, collected around atezolizumab (anti-PD-L1) treatment. The source is a man in his 70s with urothelial cancer. The CDR3 nucleotides read TGTGCCAGCAGCTTAGGAACAGGGGGGGGCACTGAAGCTTTCTTT. It specifies CASSLGTGGGTEAFF. The whole variable domain, remainder taken from reference TRBV7-9 and TRBJ1-1, is DTGVSQNPRHKITKRGQNVTFRCDPISEHNRLYWYRQTLGQGPEFLTYFQNEAQLEKSRLLSDRFSAERPKGSFSTLEIQRTEQGDSAMYLCASSLGTGGGTEAFFGQGTRLTVV.